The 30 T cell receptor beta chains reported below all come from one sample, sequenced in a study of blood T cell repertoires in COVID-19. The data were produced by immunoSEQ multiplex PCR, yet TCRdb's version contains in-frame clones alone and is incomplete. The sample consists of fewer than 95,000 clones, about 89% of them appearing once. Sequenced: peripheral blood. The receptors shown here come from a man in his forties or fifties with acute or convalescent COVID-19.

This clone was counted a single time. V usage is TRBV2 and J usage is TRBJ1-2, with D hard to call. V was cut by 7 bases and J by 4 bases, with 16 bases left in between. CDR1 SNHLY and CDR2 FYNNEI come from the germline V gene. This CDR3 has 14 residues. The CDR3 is CASTWGVDAYGYTF. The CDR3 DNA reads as TGTGCCAGCACTTGGGGAGTGGATGCCTATGGCTACACCTTC.

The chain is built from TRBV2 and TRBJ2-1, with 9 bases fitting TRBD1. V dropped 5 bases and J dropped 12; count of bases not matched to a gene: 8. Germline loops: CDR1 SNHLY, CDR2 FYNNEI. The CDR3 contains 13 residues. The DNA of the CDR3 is TGTGCCAGCAGTCCTCGGGACAGGGAACGGCAGTTCTTC. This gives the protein CASSPRDRERQFF.

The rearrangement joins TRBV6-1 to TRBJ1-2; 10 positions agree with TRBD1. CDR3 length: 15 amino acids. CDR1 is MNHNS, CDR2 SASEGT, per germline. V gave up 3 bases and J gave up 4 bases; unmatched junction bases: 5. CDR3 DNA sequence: TGTGCCAGCAGTGAGAGGGACAGGGGAATCTATGGCTACACCTTC. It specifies CASSERDRGIYGYTF.

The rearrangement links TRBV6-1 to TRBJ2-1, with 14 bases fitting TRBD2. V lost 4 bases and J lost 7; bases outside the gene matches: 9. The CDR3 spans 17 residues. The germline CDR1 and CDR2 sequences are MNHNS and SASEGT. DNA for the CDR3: TGTGCCAGCAGTGTACGACTAGCGGGGGGGCTGGATAATGAGCAGTTCTTC. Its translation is CASSVRLAGGLDNEQFF.

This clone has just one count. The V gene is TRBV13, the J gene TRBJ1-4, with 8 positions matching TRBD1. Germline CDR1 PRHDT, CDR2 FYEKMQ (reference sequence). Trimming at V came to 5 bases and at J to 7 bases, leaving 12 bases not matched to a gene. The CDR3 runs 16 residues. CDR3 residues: CASSDRGINAGEKLFF. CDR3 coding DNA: TGTGCCAGCAGCGACAGGGGCATAAATGCGGGTGAAAAACTGTTTTTT.

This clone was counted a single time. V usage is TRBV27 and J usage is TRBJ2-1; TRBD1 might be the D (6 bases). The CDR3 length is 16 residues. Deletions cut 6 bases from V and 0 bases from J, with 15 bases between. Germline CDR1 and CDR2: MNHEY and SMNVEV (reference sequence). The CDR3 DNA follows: TGTGCCAGCAGAAAGGGGGTGGCAAGCTCCTACAATGAGCAGTTCTTC. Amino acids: CASRKGVASSYNEQFF.

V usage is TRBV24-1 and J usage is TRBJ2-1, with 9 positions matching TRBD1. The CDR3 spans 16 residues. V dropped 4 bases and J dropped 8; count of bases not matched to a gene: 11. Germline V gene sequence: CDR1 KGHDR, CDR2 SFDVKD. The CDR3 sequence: CATSELTGTGFDEQFF. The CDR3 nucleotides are TGTGCCACCAGTGAATTAACCGGGACAGGGTTCGATGAGCAGTTCTTC.

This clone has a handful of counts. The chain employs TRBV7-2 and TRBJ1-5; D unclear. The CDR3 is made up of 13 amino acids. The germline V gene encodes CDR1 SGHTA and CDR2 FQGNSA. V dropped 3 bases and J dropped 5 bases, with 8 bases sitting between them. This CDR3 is CASSFGSHQPQHF. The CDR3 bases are TGTGCCAGCAGCTTTGGGAGTCATCAGCCCCAGCATTTT.

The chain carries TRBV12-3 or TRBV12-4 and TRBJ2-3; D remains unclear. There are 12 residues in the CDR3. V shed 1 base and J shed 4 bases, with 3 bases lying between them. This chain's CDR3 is CASSLEPDTQYF. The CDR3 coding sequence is TGTGCCAGCAGTTTAGAGCCAGATACGCAGTATTTT.

The CDR3 sequence is CASSDWSGIGNQPQHF. The DNA for the CDR3 is TGTGCCAGCAGTGATTGGTCGGGAATTGGCAATCAGCCCCAGCATTTT. This chain links TRBV6-1 with TRBJ1-5; D gene unclear. Looked up from germline, CDR1 is MNHNS and CDR2 is SASEGT. There are 16 residues in the CDR3. V dropped 3 bases and J dropped 2 bases, with 14 bases sitting between them.

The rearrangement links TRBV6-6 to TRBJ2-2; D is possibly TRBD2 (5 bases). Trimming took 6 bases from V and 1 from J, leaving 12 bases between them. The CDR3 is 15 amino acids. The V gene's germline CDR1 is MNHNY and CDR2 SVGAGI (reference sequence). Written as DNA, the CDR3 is TGTGCCAGCAGCTTTTCGGAGGTGAACACCGGGGAGCTGTTTTTT. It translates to CASSFSEVNTGELFF.

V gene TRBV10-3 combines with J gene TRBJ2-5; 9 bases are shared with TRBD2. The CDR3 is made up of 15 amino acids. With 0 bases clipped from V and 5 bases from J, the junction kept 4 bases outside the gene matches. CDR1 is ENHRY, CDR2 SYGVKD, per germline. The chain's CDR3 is CAISESRGGPETQYF. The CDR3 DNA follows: TGTGCCATCAGTGAGTCGCGGGGGGGTCCGGAGACCCAGTACTTC.

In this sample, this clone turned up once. CDR3 DNA sequence: TGTGCCAGTAGTCCGGGACTAGGCTACAATGAGCAGTTCTTC. This encodes CASSPGLGYNEQFF. V is TRBV19 and J is TRBJ2-1; 8 bases map to TRBD2. V was pared by 5 bases and J by 3 bases, with 3 bases of the junction left unmatched. There are 14 residues in the CDR3. Per germline, CDR1 LNHDA and CDR2 SQIVND (reference sequence).

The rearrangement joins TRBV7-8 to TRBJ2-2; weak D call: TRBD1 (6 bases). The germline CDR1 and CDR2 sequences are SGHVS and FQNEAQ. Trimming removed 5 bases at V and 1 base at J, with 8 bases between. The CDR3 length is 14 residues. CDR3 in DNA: TGTGCCAGCAGCCAGACAGGGAACACCGGGGAGCTGTTTTTT. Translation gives CASSQTGNTGELFF. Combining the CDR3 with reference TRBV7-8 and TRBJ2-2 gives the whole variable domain GAGVSQSPRYKVAKRGQDVALRCDPISGHVSLFWYQQALGQGPEFLTYFQNEAQLDKSGLPSDRFFAERPEGSVSTLKIQRTQQEDSAVYLCASSQTGNTGELFFGEGSRLTVL.

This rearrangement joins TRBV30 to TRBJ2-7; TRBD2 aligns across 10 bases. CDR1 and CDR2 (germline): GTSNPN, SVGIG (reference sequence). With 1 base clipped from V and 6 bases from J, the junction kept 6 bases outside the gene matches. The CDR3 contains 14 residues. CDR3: CAWSERGGRGEQYF. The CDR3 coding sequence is TGTGCCTGGAGTGAGCGGGGGGGCAGGGGCGAGCAGTACTTC.

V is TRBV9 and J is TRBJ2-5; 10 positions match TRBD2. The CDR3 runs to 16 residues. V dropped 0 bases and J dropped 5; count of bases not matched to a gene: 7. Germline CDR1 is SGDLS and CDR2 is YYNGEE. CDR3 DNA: TGTGCCAGCAGCGTAGGCCCAGCGGGGGGGTCGGAGACCCAGTACTTC. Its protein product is CASSVGPAGGSETQYF. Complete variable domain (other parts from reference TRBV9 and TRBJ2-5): DSGVTQTPKHLITATGQRVTLRCSPRSGDLSVYWYQQSLDQGLQFLIQYYNGEERAKGNILERFSAQQFPDLHSELNLSSLELGDSALYFCASSVGPAGGSETQYFGPGTRLLVL.

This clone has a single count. CDR3: CASRGQLQETQYF. CDR3 in DNA: TGTGCCAGCAGAGGACAGCTCCAAGAGACCCAGTACTTC. V and J are TRBV2 and TRBJ2-5; D possibly corresponds to TRBD1 (6 bases). V lost 6 bases to trimming and J lost 1 base, with 9 bases between them. Germline-derived CDR1 and CDR2 are SNHLY and FYNNEI. The CDR3 is 13 amino acids.

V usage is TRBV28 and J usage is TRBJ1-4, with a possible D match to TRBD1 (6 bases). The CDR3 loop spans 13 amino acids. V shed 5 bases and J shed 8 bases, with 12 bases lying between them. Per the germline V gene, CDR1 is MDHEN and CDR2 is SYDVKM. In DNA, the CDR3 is TGTGCCAGCAGTCCGGGGGGGGGCGAAAAACTGTTTTTT. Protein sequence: CASSPGGGEKLFF.

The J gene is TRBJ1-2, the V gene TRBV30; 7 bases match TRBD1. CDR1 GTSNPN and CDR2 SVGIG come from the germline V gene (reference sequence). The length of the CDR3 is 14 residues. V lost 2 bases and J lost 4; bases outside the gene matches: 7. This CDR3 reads CAWSRQGTGYGYTF. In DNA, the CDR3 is TGTGCCTGGAGTCGACAGGGCACGGGCTATGGCTACACCTTC.

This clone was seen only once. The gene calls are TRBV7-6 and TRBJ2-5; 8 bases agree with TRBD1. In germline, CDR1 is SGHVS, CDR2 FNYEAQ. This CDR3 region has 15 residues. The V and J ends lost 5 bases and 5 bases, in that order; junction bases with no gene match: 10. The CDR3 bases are TGTGCCAGCAGCCGACCAGGGGGCGTGTGGGAGACCCAGTACTTC. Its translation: CASSRPGGVWETQYF. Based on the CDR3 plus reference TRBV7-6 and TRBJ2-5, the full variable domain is GAGVSQSPRYKVTKRGQDVALRCDPISGHVSLYWYRQALGQGPEFLTYFNYEAQQDKSGLPNDRFSAERPEGSISTLTIQRTEQRDSAMYRCASSRPGGVWETQYFGPGTRLLVL.

The CDR3 sequence is CASSQGYTGELFF. The CDR3 DNA reads as TGCGCCAGCAGCCAGGGGTACACCGGGGAGCTGTTTTTT. The J gene is TRBJ2-2, the V gene TRBV5-1, with D possibly being TRBD1 (6 bases). CDR3 length: 13 amino acids. Germline-derived CDR1 and CDR2 are SGHRS and YFSETQ. Trimming stripped 4 bases from V and 3 bases from J, with 7 bases between. The full variable domain, completed using reference TRBV5-1 and TRBJ2-2, is KAGVTQTPRYLIKTRGQQVTLSCSPISGHRSVSWYQQTPGQGLQFLFEYFSETQRNKGNFPGRFSGRQFSNSRSEMNVSTLELGDSALYLCASSQGYTGELFFGEGSRLTVL.

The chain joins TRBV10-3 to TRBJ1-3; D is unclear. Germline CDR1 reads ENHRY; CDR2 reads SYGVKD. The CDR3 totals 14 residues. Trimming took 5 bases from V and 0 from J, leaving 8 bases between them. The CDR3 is CAISRVSSGNTIYF. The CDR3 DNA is TGTGCCATCAGTCGAGTGAGCTCTGGAAACACCATATATTTT.

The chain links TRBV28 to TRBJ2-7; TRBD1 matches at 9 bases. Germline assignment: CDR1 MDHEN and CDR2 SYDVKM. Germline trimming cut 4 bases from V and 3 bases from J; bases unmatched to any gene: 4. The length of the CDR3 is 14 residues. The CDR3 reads CASSWGTGNYEQYF. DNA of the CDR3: TGTGCCAGCAGTTGGGGGACAGGGAACTACGAGCAGTACTTC. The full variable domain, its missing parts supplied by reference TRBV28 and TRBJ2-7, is DVKVTQSSRYLVKRTGEKVFLECVQDMDHENMFWYRQDPGLGLRLIYFSYDVKMKEKGDIPEGYSVSREKKERFSLILESASTNQTSMYLCASSWGTGNYEQYFGPGTRLTVT.

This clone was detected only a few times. The CDR3 reads CASSTDRLSKRGYTF. The CDR3 DNA reads as TGTGCCAGTAGTACGGACAGGCTCTCAAAGAGGGGCTACACCTTC. The genes are TRBV19 and TRBJ1-2, with 7 bases lining up with TRBD1. Germline trimming cut 4 bases from V and 8 bases from J; bases unmatched to any gene: 13. The CDR3 consists of 15 residues. Germline V gene data show CDR1 as LNHDA and CDR2 as SQIVND (reference sequence).

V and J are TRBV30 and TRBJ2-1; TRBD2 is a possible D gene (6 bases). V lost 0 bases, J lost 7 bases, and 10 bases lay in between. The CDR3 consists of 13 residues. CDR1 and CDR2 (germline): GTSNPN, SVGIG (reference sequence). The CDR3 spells CAWSVSGLNEQFF. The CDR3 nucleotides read TGTGCCTGGAGTGTTAGCGGTTTGAATGAGCAGTTCTTC. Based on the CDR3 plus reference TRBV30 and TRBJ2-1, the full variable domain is SQTIHQWPATLVQPVGSPLSLECTVEGTSNPNLYWYRQAAGRGLQLLFYSVGIGQISSEVPQNLSASRPQDRQFILSSKKLLLSDSGFYLCAWSVSGLNEQFFGPGTRLTVL.

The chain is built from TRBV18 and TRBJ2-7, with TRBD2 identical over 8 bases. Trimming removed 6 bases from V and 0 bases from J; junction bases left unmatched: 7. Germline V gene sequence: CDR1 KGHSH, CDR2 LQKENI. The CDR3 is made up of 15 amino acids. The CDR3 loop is CASSQTGTSSYEQYF. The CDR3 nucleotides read TGTGCCAGCTCCCAAACCGGGACTAGCTCCTACGAGCAGTACTTC. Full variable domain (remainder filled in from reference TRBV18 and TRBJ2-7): NAGVMQNPRHLVRRRGQEARLRCSPMKGHSHVYWYRQLPEEGLKFMVYLQKENIIDESGMPKERFSAEFPKEGPSILRIQQVVRGDSAAYFCASSQTGTSSYEQYFGPGTRLTVT.

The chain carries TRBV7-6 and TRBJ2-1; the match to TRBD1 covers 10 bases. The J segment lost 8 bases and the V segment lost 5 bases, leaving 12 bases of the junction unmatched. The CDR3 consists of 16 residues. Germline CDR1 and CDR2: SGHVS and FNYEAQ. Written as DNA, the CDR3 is TGTGCCAGCAGCCTTGGACCGGGACAGGGGTGGGATGAGCAGTTCTTC. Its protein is CASSLGPGQGWDEQFF. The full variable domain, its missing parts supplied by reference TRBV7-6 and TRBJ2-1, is GAGVSQSPRYKVTKRGQDVALRCDPISGHVSLYWYRQALGQGPEFLTYFNYEAQQDKSGLPNDRFSAERPEGSISTLTIQRTEQRDSAMYRCASSLGPGQGWDEQFFGPGTRLTVL.

CDR3 sequence: CASSLGTSGGNSLIKNIQYF. The CDR3 DNA is TGCGCCAGCAGCCTAGGGACTAGCGGGGGGAATTCCCTCATTAAAAACATTCAGTACTTC. The chain employs TRBV5-1 and TRBJ2-4, with TRBD2 matching 15 bases. CDR1 is SGHRS and CDR2 is YFSETQ in the germline V gene. This CDR3 is built from 20 residues. Losses at the gene ends were 4 bases for V and 4 bases for J; bases not matched to a gene: 15.

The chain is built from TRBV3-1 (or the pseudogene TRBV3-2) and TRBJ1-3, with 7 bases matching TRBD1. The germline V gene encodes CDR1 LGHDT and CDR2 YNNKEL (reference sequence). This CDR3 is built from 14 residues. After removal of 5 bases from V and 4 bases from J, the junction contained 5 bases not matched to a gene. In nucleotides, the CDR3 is TGTGCCAGCAGCACCCCGGGACAGGGAAACACCATATATTTT. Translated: CASSTPGQGNTIYF.

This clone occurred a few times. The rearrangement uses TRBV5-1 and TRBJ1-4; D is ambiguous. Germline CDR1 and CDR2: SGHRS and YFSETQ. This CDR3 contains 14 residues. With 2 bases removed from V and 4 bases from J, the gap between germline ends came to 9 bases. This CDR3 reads CASSLDTNNEKLFF. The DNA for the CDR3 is TGCGCCAGCAGCTTAGACACCAATAATGAAAAACTGTTTTTT.